Here is one TCR beta chain with its context. Clones were read by immunoSEQ multiplex PCR, and TCRdb kept only the in-frame ones, dropping some. The table lists some 75,000 clones, 75% to 95% of them singletons, with 6.9% in the top ten. This entry belongs to a study of blood T cell repertoires in COVID-19. Study in general: There were acute and convalescent COVID-19 samples, and they came from the United States, Italy and Spain.

This CDR3 comprises 15 residues. The germline gives CDR1 SGDLS, CDR2 YYNGEE. Between the trimmed V and J ends, which lost 4 bases and 5 bases, there was a span of 18 bases. Sequencing was performed on peripheral blood. The chain joins TRBV9 to TRBJ2-5; TRBD2 is a possible D gene (7 bases). The sequence derives from a human donor in a cohort sampled during active COVID-19. The CDR3 spells CASSLGGGVRETQYF. The CDR3, as DNA: TGTGCCAGCAGCCTCGGAGGGGGGGTTCGGGAGACCCAGTACTTC.